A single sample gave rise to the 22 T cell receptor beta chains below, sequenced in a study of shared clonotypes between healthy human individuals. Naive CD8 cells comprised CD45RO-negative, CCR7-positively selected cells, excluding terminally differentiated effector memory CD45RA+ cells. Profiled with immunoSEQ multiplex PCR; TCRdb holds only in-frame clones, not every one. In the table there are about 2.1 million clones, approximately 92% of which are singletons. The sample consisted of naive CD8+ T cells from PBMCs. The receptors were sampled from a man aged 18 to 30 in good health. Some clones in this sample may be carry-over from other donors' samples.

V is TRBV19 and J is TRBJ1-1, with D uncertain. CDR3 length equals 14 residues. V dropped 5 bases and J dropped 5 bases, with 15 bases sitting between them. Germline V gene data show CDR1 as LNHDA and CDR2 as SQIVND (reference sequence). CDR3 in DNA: TGTGCCAGTAGTCCAGGAAGGGCGGGGACTGAAGCTTTCTTT. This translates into CASSPGRAGTEAFF.

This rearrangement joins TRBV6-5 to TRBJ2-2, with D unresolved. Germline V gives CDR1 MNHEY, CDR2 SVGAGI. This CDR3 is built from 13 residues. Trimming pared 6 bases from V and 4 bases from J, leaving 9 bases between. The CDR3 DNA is TGTGCCAGCAGCACCGACACCACCGGGGAGCTGTTTTTT. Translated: CASSTDTTGELFF.

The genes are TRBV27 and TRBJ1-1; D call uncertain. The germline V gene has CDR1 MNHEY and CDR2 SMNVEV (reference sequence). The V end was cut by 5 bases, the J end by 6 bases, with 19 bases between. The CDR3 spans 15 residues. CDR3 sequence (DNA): TGTGCCAGCAGTGCCTCCTCATCCGTGAGGGCTGAAGCTTTCTTT. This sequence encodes CASSASSSVRAEAFF.

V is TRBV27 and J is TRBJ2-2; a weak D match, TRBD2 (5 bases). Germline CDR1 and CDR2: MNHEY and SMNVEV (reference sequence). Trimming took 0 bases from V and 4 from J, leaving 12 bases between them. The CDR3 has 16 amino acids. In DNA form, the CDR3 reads TGTGCCAGCAGTTTATCTTACGGACTGCCCACCGGGGAGCTGTTTTTT. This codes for CASSLSYGLPTGELFF.

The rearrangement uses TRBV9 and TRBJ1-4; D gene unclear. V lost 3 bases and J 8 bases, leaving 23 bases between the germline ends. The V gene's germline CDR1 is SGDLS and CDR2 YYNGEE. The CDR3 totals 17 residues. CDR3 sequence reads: CASSADPPVAGNEKLFF. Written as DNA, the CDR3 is TGTGCCAGCAGCGCAGACCCTCCCGTTGCGGGTAACGAAAAACTGTTTTTT.

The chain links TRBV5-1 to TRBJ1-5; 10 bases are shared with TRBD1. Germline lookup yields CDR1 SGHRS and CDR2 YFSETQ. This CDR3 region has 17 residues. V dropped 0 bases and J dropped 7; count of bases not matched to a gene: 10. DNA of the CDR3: TGCGCCAGCAGCTTGGAAGTTTTGGGACAGGGGATCCAGCCCCAGCATTTT. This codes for CASSLEVLGQGIQPQHF.

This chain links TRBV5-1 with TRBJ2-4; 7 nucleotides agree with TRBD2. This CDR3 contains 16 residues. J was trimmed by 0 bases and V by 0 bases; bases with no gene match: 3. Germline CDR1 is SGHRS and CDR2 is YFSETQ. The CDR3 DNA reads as TGCGCCAGCAGCTTGGTCGGGGGGTTAGCCAAAAACATTCAGTACTTC. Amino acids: CASSLVGGLAKNIQYF.

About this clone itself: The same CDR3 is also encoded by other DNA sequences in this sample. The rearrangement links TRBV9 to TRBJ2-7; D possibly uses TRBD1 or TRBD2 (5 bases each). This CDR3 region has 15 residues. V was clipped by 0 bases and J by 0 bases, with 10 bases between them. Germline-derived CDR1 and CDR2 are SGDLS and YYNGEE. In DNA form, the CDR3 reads TGTGCCAGCAGCGTAGCAGGGACGGCCTCCTACGAGCAGTACTTC. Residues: CASSVAGTASYEQYF.

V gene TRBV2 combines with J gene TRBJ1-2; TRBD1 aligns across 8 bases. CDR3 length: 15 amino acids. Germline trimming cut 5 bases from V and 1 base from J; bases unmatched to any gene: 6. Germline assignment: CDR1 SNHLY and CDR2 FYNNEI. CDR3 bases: TGTGCCAGCAGTCTGGGACAGGCGATTAACTATGGCTACACCTTC. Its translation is CASSLGQAINYGYTF.

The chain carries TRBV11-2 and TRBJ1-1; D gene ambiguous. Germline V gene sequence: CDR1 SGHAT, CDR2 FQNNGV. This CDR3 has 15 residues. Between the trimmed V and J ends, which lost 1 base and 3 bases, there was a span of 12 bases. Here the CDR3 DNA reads TGTGCCAGCAGCTTAGCCTTAGTAAGGGACACTGAAGCTTTCTTT. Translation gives CASSLALVRDTEAFF.

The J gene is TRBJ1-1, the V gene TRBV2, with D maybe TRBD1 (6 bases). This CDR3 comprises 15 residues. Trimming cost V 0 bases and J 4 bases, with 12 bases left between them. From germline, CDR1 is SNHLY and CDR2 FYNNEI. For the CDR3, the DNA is TGTGCCAGCAGTGAAGCCCTGACAGGCCGCACTGAAGCTTTCTTT. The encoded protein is CASSEALTGRTEAFF. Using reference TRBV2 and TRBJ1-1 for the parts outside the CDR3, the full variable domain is EPEVTQTPSHQVTQMGQEVILRCVPISNHLYFYWYRQILGQKVEFLVSFYNNEISEKSEIFDDQFSVERPDGSNFTLKIRSTKLEDSAMYFCASSEALTGRTEAFFGQGTRLTVV.

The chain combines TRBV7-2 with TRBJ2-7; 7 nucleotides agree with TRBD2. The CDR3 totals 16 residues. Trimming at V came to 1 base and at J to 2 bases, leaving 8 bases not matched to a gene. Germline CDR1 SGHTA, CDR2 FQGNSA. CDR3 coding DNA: TGTGCCAGCAGCTTAGTATGGGGGAGGGATCCCTACGAGCAGTACTTC. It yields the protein CASSLVWGRDPYEQYF.

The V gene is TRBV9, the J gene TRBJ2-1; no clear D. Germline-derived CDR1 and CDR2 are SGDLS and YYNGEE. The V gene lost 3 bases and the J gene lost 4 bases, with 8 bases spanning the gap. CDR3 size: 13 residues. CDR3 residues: CASSAKGYNEQFF. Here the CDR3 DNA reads TGTGCCAGCAGCGCCAAAGGGTACAATGAGCAGTTCTTC. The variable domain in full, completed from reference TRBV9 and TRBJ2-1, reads DSGVTQTPKHLITATGQRVTLRCSPRSGDLSVYWYQQSLDQGLQFLIQYYNGEERAKGNILERFSAQQFPDLHSELNLSSLELGDSALYFCASSAKGYNEQFFGPGTRLTVL.

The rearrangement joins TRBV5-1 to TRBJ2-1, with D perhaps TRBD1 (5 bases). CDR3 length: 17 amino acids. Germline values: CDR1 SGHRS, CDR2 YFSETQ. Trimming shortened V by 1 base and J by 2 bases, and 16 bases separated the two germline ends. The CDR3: CASSLTANRRTYNEQFF. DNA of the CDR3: TGCGCCAGCAGCTTGACAGCTAACAGGCGAACCTACAATGAGCAGTTCTTC. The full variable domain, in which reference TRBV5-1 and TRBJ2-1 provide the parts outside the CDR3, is KAGVTQTPRYLIKTRGQQVTLSCSPISGHRSVSWYQQTPGQGLQFLFEYFSETQRNKGNFPGRFSGRQFSNSRSEMNVSTLELGDSALYLCASSLTANRRTYNEQFFGPGTRLTVL.

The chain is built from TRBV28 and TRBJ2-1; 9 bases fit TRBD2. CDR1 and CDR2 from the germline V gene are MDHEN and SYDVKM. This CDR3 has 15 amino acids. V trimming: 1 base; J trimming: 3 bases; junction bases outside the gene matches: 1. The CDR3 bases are TGTGCCAGCAGTTTATCTAGCGGGGTCTACAATGAGCAGTTCTTC. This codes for CASSLSSGVYNEQFF.

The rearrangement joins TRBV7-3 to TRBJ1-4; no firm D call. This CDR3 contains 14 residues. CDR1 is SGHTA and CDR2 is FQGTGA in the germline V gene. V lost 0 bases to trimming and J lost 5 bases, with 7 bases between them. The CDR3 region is CASSLTRWNEKLFF. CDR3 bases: TGTGCCAGCAGCTTAACGCGGTGGAATGAAAAACTGTTTTTT.

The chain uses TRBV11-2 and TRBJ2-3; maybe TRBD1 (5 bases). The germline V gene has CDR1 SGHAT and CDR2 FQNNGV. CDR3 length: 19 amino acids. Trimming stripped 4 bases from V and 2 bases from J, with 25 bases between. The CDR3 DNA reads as TGTGCCAGCAGCTCGCTTCTGGGGCTCCTTCCTGGGGTCACAGATACGCAGTATTTT. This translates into CASSSLLGLLPGVTDTQYF.

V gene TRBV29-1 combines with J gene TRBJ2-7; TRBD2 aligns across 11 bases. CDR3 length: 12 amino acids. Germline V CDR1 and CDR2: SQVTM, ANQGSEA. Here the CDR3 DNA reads TGCAGTCACGTAGCGGGAGGGGGCGAGCAGTACTTC. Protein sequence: CSHVAGGGEQYF.

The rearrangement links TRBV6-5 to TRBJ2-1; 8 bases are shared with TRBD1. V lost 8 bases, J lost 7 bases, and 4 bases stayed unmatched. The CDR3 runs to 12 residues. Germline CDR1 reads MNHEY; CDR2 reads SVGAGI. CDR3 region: CASSRGPNEQFF. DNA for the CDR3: TGTGCCAGCTCCAGGGGGCCTAATGAGCAGTTCTTC.

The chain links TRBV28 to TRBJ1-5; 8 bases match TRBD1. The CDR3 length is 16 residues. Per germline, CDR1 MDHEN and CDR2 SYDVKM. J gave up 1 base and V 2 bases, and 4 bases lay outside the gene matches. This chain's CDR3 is CASSLGQGASNQPQHF. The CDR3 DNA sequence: TGTGCCAGCAGTTTAGGGCAGGGGGCAAGCAATCAGCCCCAGCATTTT.

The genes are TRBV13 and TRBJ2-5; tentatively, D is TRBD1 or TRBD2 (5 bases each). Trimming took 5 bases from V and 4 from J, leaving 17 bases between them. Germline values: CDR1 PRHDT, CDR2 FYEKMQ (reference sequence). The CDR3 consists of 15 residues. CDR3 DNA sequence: TGTGCCAGCAGCAGCTTCAGGGAGATGAGAGAGACCCAGTACTTC. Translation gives CASSSFREMRETQYF.

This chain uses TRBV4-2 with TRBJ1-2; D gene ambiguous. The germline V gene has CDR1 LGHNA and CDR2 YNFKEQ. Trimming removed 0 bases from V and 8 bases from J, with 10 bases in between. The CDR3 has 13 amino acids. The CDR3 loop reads CASSQEEMEGYTF. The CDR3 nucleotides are TGTGCCAGCAGCCAAGAGGAGATGGAGGGCTACACCTTC.